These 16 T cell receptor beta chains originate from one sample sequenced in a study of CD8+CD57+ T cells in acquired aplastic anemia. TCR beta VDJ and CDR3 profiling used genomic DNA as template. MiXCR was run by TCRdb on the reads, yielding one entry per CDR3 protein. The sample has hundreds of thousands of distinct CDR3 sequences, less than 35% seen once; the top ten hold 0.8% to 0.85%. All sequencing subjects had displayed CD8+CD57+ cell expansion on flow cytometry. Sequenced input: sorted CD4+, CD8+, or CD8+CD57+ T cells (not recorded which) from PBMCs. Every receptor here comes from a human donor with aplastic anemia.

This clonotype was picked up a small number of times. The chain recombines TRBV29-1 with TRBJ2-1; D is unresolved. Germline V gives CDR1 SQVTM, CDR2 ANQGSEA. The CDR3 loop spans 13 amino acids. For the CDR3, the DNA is TGCAGTGCTAGAAGAGTAATCCCCAATGAGCAGTTCTTC. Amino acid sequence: CSARRVIPNEQFF.

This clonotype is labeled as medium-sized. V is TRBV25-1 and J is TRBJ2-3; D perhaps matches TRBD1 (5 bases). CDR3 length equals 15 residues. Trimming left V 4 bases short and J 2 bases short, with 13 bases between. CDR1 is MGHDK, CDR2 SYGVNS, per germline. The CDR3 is CASSGLGRTTDTQYF. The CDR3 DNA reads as TGTGCCAGCAGTGGCCTGGGGCGGACCACAGATACGCAGTATTTT.

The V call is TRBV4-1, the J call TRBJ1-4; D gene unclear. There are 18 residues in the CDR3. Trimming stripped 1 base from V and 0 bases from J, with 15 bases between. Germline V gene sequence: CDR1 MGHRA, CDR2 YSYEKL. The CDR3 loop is CASSQVRVVWATNEKLFF. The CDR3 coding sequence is TGCGCCAGCAGCCAAGTAAGGGTAGTATGGGCAACTAATGAAAAACTGTTTTTT.

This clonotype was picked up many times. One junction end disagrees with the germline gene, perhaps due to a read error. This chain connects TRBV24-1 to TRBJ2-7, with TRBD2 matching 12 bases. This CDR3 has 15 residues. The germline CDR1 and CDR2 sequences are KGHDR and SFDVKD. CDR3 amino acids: CATSASGRAWGEQYF. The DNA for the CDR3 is TGTGCCACAAGTGCTAGCGGGAGGGCCTGGGGTGAGCAGTACTTC.

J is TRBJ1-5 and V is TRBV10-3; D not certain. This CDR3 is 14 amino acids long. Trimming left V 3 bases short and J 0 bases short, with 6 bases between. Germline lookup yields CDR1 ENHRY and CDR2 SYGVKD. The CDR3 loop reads CAISEANSNQPQHF. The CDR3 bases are TGTGCCATCAGTGAAGCCAATAGCAATCAGCCCCAGCATTTT.

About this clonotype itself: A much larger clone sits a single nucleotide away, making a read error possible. CDR3 protein: CSAGQTEGQYF. CDR3 DNA sequence: TGCAGTGCTGGCCAAACGGAAGGGCAGTACTTC. This chain uses TRBV20-1 with TRBJ2-7; D is undetermined. V lost 5 bases and J 9 bases, leaving 14 bases between the germline ends. CDR3 length: 11 amino acids. Looked up from germline, CDR1 is DFQATT and CDR2 is SNEGSKA (reference sequence).

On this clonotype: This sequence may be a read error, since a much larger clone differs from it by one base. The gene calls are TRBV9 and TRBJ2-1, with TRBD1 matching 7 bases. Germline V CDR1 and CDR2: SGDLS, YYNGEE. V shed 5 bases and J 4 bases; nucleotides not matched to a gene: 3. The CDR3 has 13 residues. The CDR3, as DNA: TGTGCCAGCAGAAGACAGGGTTACAATGAGCAGTTCTTC. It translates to CASRRQGYNEQFF.

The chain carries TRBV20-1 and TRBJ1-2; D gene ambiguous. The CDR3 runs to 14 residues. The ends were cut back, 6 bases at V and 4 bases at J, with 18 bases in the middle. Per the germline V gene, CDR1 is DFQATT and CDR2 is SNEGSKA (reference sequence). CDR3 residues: CSATRERVAYGYTF. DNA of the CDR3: TGCAGTGCCACGAGAGAAAGGGTTGCCTATGGCTACACCTTC.

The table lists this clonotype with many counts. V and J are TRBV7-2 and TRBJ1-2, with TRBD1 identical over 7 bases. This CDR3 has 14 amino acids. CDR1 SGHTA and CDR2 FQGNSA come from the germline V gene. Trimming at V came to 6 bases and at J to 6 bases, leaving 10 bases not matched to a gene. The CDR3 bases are TGTGCCAGCAGGAGGGGGGACAGTTGGAATGGCTACACCTTC. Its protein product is CASRRGDSWNGYTF.

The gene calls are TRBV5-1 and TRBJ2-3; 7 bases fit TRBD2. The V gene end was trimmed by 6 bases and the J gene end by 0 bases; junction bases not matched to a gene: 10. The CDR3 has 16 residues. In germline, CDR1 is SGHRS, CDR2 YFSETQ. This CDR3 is CASTEGAGPSTDTQYF. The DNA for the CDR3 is TGCGCCAGCACCGAGGGAGCGGGGCCTAGCACAGATACGCAGTATTTT.

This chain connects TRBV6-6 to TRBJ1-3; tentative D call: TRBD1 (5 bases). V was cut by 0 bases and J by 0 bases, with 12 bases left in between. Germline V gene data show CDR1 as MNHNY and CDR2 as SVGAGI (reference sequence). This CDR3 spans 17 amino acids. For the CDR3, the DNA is TGTGCCAGCAGTTACTCCTCCGCAGGGTACTCTGGAAACACCATATATTTT. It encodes CASSYSSAGYSGNTIYF.

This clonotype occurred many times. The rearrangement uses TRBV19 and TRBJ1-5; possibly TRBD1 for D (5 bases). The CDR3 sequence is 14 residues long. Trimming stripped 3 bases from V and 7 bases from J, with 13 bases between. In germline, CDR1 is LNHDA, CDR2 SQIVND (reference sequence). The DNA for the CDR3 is TGTGCCAGTAGTATTGGAGGGGCAGGGCAGCCCCAGCATTTT. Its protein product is CASSIGGAGQPQHF.

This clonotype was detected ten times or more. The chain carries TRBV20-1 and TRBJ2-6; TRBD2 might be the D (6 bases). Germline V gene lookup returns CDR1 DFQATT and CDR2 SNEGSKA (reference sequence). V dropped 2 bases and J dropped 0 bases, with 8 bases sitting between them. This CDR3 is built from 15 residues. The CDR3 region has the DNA TGCAGTGCTAGAACGGGAGACTCTGGGGCCAACGTCCTGACTTTC. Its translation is CSARTGDSGANVLTF.

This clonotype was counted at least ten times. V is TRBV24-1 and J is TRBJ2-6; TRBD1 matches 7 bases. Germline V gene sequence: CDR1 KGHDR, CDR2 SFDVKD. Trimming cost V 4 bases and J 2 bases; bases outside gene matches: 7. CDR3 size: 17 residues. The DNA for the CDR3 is TGTGCCACCAGTGAATCCGCGACAGGGACTGGGGCCAACGTCCTGACTTTC. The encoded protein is CATSESATGTGANVLTF.

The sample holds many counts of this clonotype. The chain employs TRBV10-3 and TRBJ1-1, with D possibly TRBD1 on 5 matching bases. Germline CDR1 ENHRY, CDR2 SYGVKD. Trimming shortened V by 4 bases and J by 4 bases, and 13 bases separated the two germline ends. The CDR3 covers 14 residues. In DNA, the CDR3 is TGTGCCATCAGTGCCTCAGGGTGGGGCACTGAAGCTTTCTTT. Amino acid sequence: CAISASGWGTEAFF.

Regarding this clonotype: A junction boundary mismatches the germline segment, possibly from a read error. The CDR3 protein is CASKGVSF. The CDR3 DNA sequence: TGTGCCAGTAAGGGTGTCTCCTTC. The chain employs TRBV2 and TRBJ1-2; D unresolved. Looked up from germline, CDR1 is SNHLY and CDR2 is FYNNEI. CDR3 size: 8 residues. The full variable domain, in which reference TRBV2 and TRBJ1-2 provide the parts outside the CDR3, is EPEVTQTPSHQVTQMGQEVILRCVPISNHLYFYWYRQILGQKVEFLVSFYNNEISEKSEIFDDQFSVERPDGSNFTLKIRSTKLEDSAMYFCASKGVSFGSGTRLTVV.